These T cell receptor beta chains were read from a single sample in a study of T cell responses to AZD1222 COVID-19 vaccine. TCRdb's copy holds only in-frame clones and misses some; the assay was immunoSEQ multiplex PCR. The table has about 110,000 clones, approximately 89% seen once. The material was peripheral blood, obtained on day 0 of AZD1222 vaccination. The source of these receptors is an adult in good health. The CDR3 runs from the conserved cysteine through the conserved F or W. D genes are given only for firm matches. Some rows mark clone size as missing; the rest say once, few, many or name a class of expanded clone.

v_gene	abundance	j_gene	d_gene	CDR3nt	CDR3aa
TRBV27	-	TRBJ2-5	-	TGTGCCAGCAGTCCCGGCTGGGGAAAAGAGACCCAGTACTTC	CASSPGWGKETQYF
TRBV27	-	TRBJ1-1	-	TGTGCCAGCAGTTTATCGATTGGGAGGACTGAAGCTTTCTTT	CASSLSIGRTEAFF
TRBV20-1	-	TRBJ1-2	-	TGCAGTGCTAGAGTTTCGGCCCACACCTTC	CSARVSAHTF
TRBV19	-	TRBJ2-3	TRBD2	TGTGCCAGTAGTCCCCGGCGGGGGAGGGATACGCAGTATTTT	CASSPRRGRDTQYF
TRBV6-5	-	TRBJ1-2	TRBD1	TGTGCCAGCAGGGCGACAGGGAGCAAGAACGGCTACACCTTC	CASRATGSKNGYTF
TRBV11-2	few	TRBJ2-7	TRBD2	TGTGCCAGCAGCTCAGGACTAGGACTCTCCTACGAGCAGTACTTC	CASSSGLGLSYEQYF
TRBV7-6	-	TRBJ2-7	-	TGTGCCAGCAGCAGATCGACGGGCTCGGGCATTCCCTACGAGCAGTACTTC	CASSRSTGSGIPYEQYF
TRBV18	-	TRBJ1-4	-	TGTGCCAGCTCACCCGGACTTAATGAAAAACTGTTTTTT	CASSPGLNEKLFF
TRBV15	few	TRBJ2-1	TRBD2	TGTGCCACCAGCAGAACCACTAGCGGGGGTAACAATGAGCAGTTCTTC	CATSRTTSGGNNEQFF
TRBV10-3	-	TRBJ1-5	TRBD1	TGTGCCATCAGTGACCACAGGGGGCAATTTAATCAGCCCCAGCATTTT	CAISDHRGQFNQPQHF
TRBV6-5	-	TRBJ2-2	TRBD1	TGTGCCAGCAGTTCGACAGGGTCTCACACCGGGGAGCTGTTTTTT	CASSSTGSHTGELFF
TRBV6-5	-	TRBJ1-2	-	TGTGCCAGCCAGGTGGGGGGCCTTTATGGCTACACCTTC	CASQVGGLYGYTF
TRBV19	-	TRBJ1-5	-	TGTGCCAGTAGTATTGAGGAGGGGCAGGGTTATCAGCCCCAGCATTTT	CASSIEEGQGYQPQHF
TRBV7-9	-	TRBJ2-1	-	TGTGCCAGCAGCTTAGTCACGGAAAGCTCCTACAATGAGCAGTTCTTC	CASSLVTESSYNEQFF
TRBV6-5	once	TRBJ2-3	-	TGTGCCAGCATCGTCGGGGCGGCGAATCCAGATACGCAGTATTTT	CASIVGAANPDTQYF
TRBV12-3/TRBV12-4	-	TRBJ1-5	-	TGTGCCAGCAGGCCACAGGGCAAACAGCCCCAGCATTTT	CASRPQGKQPQHF
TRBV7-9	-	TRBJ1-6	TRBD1	TGTGCCTCTAAGACAGGGAACAATTCACCCCTCCACTTT	CASKTGNNSPLHF
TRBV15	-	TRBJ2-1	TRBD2	TGTGCCACCAGCTCCAGGACTAGCGGCAATGAGCAGTTCTTC	CATSSRTSGNEQFF
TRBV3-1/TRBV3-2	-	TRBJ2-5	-	TGTGCCAGCAGCCAAGGTCGGCAGGACCAAGAGACCCAGTACTTC	CASSQGRQDQETQYF
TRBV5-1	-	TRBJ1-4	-	TGCGCCAGCAGCAGGGATGAAAAACTGTTTTTT	CASSRDEKLFF
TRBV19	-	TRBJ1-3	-	TGTGCCAGTAGCCCGCTAGGGAGGTTCCTCCTTGGAAACACCATATATTTT	CASSPLGRFLLGNTIYF
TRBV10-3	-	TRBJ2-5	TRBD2	TGTGCCATCAGTGAGGTTGGGGGGGAAACCCAAGAGACCCAGTACTTC	CAISEVGGETQETQYF
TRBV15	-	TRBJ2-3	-	TGTGCCACCAGCAGGGGAAGGGCTAGCACAGATACGCAGTATTTT	CATSRGRASTDTQYF
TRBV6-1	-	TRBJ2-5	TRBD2	TGTGCCAGCAGTGAATCCCCCCTAGCGGGGGGGGAGACCCAGTACTTC	CASSESPLAGGETQYF
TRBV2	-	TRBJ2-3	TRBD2	TGTGCCAGTGCCTCCCGGGGGGATACAGATACGCAGTATTTT	CASASRGDTDTQYF
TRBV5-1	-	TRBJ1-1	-	TGCGCCAGCAGCATCGGACGGGGGAACACTGAAGCTTTCTTT	CASSIGRGNTEAFF
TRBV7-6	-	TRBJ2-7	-	TGTGCCAGCAGCTCGACTAGTAGCTACGAGCAGTACTTC	CASSSTSSYEQYF
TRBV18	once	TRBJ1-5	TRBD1	TGTGCCAGCTCACCTTCTCTCATTATTACAGGGGCCCAACAGCCCCAGCATTTT	CASSPSLIITGAQQPQHF
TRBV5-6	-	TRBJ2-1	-	TGTGCCAGCAGCTTCGGACTCTCGTACTACAATGAGCAGTTCTTC	CASSFGLSYYNEQFF
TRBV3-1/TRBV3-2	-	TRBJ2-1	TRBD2	TGTGCCAGCAGCCAACCGGGCGCGCGGGAGATCCATGAGCAGTTCTTC	CASSQPGAREIHEQFF
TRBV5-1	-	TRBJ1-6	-	TGCGCCAGCAGCCCCGGGGCGAGGAATTCACCCCTCCACTTT	CASSPGARNSPLHF
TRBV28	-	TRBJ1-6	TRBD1	TGTGCCAGCAGGACCTCGACAGGGAACTATTCACCCCTCCACTTT	CASRTSTGNYSPLHF
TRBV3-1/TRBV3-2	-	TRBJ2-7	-	TGTGCCAGCAGCCCCCGAGGAGGGGGGGTCGAGCAGTACTTC	CASSPRGGGVEQYF
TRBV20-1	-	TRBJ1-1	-	TGCAGTGCTAGAATGGACACTGAAGCTTTCTTT	CSARMDTEAFF
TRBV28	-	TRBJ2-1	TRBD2	TGTGCCAGCAGTTCTCCCCGACTAGCGCTTAACTACAATGAGCAGTTCTTC	CASSSPRLALNYNEQFF
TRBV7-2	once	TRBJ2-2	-	TGTGCCAGCAGCTTAGTTTCCCTTGGTGGGGGAGGAACCGGGGAGCTGTTTTTT	CASSLVSLGGGGTGELFF
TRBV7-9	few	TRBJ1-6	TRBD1	TGTGCCAGCAGCCTCCTGACAGGGGGTAATTCACCCCTCCACTTT	CASSLLTGGNSPLHF
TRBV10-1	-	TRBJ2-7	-	TGCGCCAGCAGAGAAGGGAGCGGGCCCGCCTACGAGCAGTACTTC	CASREGSGPAYEQYF
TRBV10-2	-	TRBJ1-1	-	TGCGCCAGCAGTGTGGGGAACACTGAAGCTTTCTTT	CASSVGNTEAFF
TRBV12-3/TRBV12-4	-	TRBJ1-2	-	TGTGCCAGCAGTTTTCAAAGCTATGGCTACACCTTC	CASSFQSYGYTF
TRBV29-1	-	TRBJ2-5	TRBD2	TGCAGCGTTGAAGATCCGGTTAGCGGGGTTCAAGAGACCCAGTACTTC	CSVEDPVSGVQETQYF
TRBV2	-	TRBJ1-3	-	TGTGCCAGCAGCCATCCCGGAGAGTTTCTCTCTGGAAACACCATATATTTT	CASSHPGEFLSGNTIYF
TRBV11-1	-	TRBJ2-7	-	TGTGCCAGCAGCCTCCGGGACTTTAGCTCCTACGAGCAGTACTTC	CASSLRDFSSYEQYF
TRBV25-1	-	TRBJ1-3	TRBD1	TGTGCCAGCAGTGAAGGGACAGGGGGCAGAAACACCATATATTTT	CASSEGTGGRNTIYF
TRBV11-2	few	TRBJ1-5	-	TGTGCCAGCAGCTCCAGAGCCACGGTCCGCGGTGGAGGTCAGCCCCAGCATTTT	CASSSRATVRGGGQPQHF
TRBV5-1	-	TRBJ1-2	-	TGCGCCAGCAGCTTGGAGGGGACATTCTATGGCTACACCTTC	CASSLEGTFYGYTF
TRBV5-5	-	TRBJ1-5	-	TGTGCCAGCAGCTTGGTGGCGACCAGGGATCAGCCCCAGCATTTT	CASSLVATRDQPQHF
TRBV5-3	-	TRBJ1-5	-	TGTGCCAGAAGCTTTTTCCAGGAAACTTCGAGCAATCAGCCCCAGCATTTT	CARSFFQETSSNQPQHF
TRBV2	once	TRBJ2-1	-	TGTGCCAGCAGTCCTGGCCGGGGGGCCATCTACAATGAGCAGTTCTTC	CASSPGRGAIYNEQFF
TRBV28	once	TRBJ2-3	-	TGTGCCAGCAGTTTGATTCTACCCACCACAGATACGCAGTATTTT	CASSLILPTTDTQYF
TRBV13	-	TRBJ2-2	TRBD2	TGTGCCAGCAGCAACTGGGCGGGAGGGCCCACCGGGGAGCTGTTTTTT	CASSNWAGGPTGELFF
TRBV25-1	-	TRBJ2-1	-	TGTGCCAGCAGTGAGGCGTCAGGGAGATACAATGAGCAGTTCTTC	CASSEASGRYNEQFF